A selection of T cell receptor beta chains follows, all from one sample in a study of blood T cell repertoires in COVID-19. The table came from immunoSEQ multiplex PCR; TCRdb's copy has only in-frame clones and leaves some out. Among 150,000 to 200,000 clones listed, about four fifths were seen once. The sample consisted of peripheral blood. Receptors originate from a woman of 80 years or more with COVID-19, enrolled during active disease. Each CDR3 is given with its conserved first and last residue. Each record gives: V gene, clone size, D gene, J gene, CDR3 DNA, CDR3 protein. The D gene is left open where the match is weak. Clone size, where shown, is once, few, many, or a class for clones that have expanded.

v_gene: TRBV5-5
abundance: -
d_gene: TRBD1
j_gene: TRBJ2-3
CDR3nt: TGTGCCAGCAGCTTGGGACAGGGCGGGTTAGTTACGCAGTATTTT
CDR3aa: CASSLGQGGLVTQYF

v_gene: TRBV10-3
abundance: -
d_gene: -
j_gene: TRBJ2-5
CDR3nt: TGTGCCATCAGTGAGTCGAATGGAGCCGGACAAGAGACCCAGTACTTC
CDR3aa: CAISESNGAGQETQYF

v_gene: TRBV4-3
abundance: -
d_gene: TRBD1
j_gene: TRBJ1-3
CDR3nt: TGCGCCAGCAGCCAGTTCGGACAGGGGTCGGGAAACACCATATATTTT
CDR3aa: CASSQFGQGSGNTIYF

v_gene: TRBV27
abundance: -
d_gene: TRBD1
j_gene: TRBJ1-2
CDR3nt: TGTGCCAGCAGTCTGGGACAGGGGCTTGGTGGCTACACCTTC
CDR3aa: CASSLGQGLGGYTF

v_gene: TRBV5-4
abundance: -
d_gene: TRBD2
j_gene: TRBJ2-2
CDR3nt: TGTGCCACCTGGCGGACTAGCGGGAGCACCGGGGAGCTGTTTTTT
CDR3aa: CATWRTSGSTGELFF

v_gene: TRBV20-1
abundance: -
d_gene: -
j_gene: TRBJ1-2
CDR3nt: TGCAGTGCTAGAGGGGAGCCGGGCTACACCTTC
CDR3aa: CSARGEPGYTF

v_gene: TRBV9
abundance: -
d_gene: -
j_gene: TRBJ2-1
CDR3nt: TGTGCCAGCAGCGTAGCCGTGACTATATCCTACAATGAGCAGTTCTTC
CDR3aa: CASSVAVTISYNEQFF

v_gene: TRBV4-3
abundance: -
d_gene: -
j_gene: TRBJ2-7
CDR3nt: TGCGCCAGCAGCCAACGCGGGGAGCCTAGGTACGAGCAGTACTTC
CDR3aa: CASSQRGEPRYEQYF

v_gene: TRBV3-1/TRBV3-2
abundance: -
d_gene: -
j_gene: TRBJ2-5
CDR3nt: TGTGCCAGCAGCCAAGACTGGGGGGTTTGGGAGACCCAGTACTTC
CDR3aa: CASSQDWGVWETQYF

v_gene: TRBV19
abundance: -
d_gene: TRBD1
j_gene: TRBJ1-5
CDR3nt: TGTGCCAGTAGTATTGCGCGGGACAGGGGGCCTCAGCCCCAGCATTTT
CDR3aa: CASSIARDRGPQPQHF

v_gene: TRBV3-1/TRBV3-2
abundance: -
d_gene: TRBD2
j_gene: TRBJ2-3
CDR3nt: TGTGCCAGCAGCCGAGGACTAGAGTCGATCGCAGATACGCAGTATTTT
CDR3aa: CASSRGLESIADTQYF

v_gene: TRBV27
abundance: -
d_gene: -
j_gene: TRBJ1-2
CDR3nt: TGTGCCAGCGGTACCGGGCAGGGTGCTAACTATGGCTACACCTTC
CDR3aa: CASGTGQGANYGYTF

v_gene: TRBV10-3
abundance: -
d_gene: -
j_gene: TRBJ2-2
CDR3nt: TGTGCCATCAGTGACCCTAGCCGAAACACCGGGGAGCTGTTTTTT
CDR3aa: CAISDPSRNTGELFF

v_gene: TRBV28
abundance: -
d_gene: -
j_gene: TRBJ1-5
CDR3nt: TGTGCCAGCAGTTTCGGGGGGAGCAATCAGCCCCAGCATTTT
CDR3aa: CASSFGGSNQPQHF

v_gene: TRBV6-2/TRBV6-3
abundance: -
d_gene: TRBD2
j_gene: TRBJ2-7
CDR3nt: TGTGCCAGCAGTTACTCGGTTCTAGCGGGGAGGCACACATCCCCTGACTACGAGCAGTACTTC
CDR3aa: CASSYSVLAGRHTSPDYEQYF

v_gene: TRBV5-6
abundance: -
d_gene: -
j_gene: TRBJ2-3
CDR3nt: TGTGCCAGCAGAAGTCAGGTGGATAGCACAGATACGCAGTATTTT
CDR3aa: CASRSQVDSTDTQYF

v_gene: TRBV6-8
abundance: -
d_gene: -
j_gene: TRBJ1-2
CDR3nt: TGTGCCAGCAGTGCCACAGGGTCCCGCCGAGGGGACTATGGCTACACCTTC
CDR3aa: CASSATGSRRGDYGYTF

v_gene: TRBV29-1
abundance: -
d_gene: TRBD1
j_gene: TRBJ2-5
CDR3nt: TGCAGCGTTGAAGCCCCGGACAGGGAGGAGACCCAGTACTTC
CDR3aa: CSVEAPDREETQYF

v_gene: TRBV5-5
abundance: -
d_gene: TRBD2
j_gene: TRBJ2-1
CDR3nt: TGTGCCAGCAGCTTGCAGCCAGGGAGCGGGGGTTACTCCTACAATGAGCAGTTCTTC
CDR3aa: CASSLQPGSGGYSYNEQFF

v_gene: TRBV3-1/TRBV3-2
abundance: -
d_gene: -
j_gene: TRBJ2-2
CDR3nt: TGTGCCAGCAGCCAAGCTTACAGGCGGGGCACCGGGGAGCTGTTTTTT
CDR3aa: CASSQAYRRGTGELFF

v_gene: TRBV28
abundance: once
d_gene: -
j_gene: TRBJ2-3
CDR3nt: TGTGCCAGCAGCCAATCAGGGGAAGGGGATACGCAGTATTTT
CDR3aa: CASSQSGEGDTQYF

v_gene: TRBV4-3
abundance: -
d_gene: TRBD2
j_gene: TRBJ2-1
CDR3nt: TGCGCCAGCAGCCAGACTAGCGGGGGGGACAATAAGCAGTTCTTC
CDR3aa: CASSQTSGGDNKQFF

v_gene: TRBV28
abundance: -
d_gene: TRBD2
j_gene: TRBJ2-1
CDR3nt: TGTGCCAGCAGCTCCAGCGGGAGGTTGATGTTCTTC
CDR3aa: CASSSSGRLMFF

v_gene: TRBV12-3/TRBV12-4
abundance: few
d_gene: -
j_gene: TRBJ1-4
CDR3nt: TGTGCCAGCAGTAGGCAGGGTAATGAAAAACTGTTTTTT
CDR3aa: CASSRQGNEKLFF

v_gene: TRBV18
abundance: -
d_gene: TRBD1
j_gene: TRBJ2-3
CDR3nt: TGTGCCAGCTCACCGGACAGGACAGATACGCAGTATTTT
CDR3aa: CASSPDRTDTQYF

v_gene: TRBV5-1
abundance: -
d_gene: -
j_gene: TRBJ1-1
CDR3nt: TGCGCCAGCAGTTACAGGGATGGCACTGAAGCTTTCTTT
CDR3aa: CASSYRDGTEAFF

v_gene: TRBV6-5
abundance: -
d_gene: -
j_gene: TRBJ1-6
CDR3nt: TGTGCCAGCAGTTACCGGACAGCTTATAATTCACCCCTCCACTTT
CDR3aa: CASSYRTAYNSPLHF

v_gene: TRBV3-1/TRBV3-2
abundance: once
d_gene: -
j_gene: TRBJ2-5
CDR3nt: TGTGCCAGCAGCCCTCTTCAAGAGACCCAGTACTTC
CDR3aa: CASSPLQETQYF

v_gene: TRBV28
abundance: -
d_gene: -
j_gene: TRBJ1-5
CDR3nt: TGTGCCAGCAGTCAACAGTGGGCGCCCCAGCATTTT
CDR3aa: CASSQQWAPQHF

v_gene: TRBV19
abundance: few
d_gene: TRBD1
j_gene: TRBJ2-7
CDR3nt: TGTGCCAGTAGCATAGACAGGGGGGTCTACGAGCAGTACTTC
CDR3aa: CASSIDRGVYEQYF

v_gene: TRBV10-3
abundance: once
d_gene: TRBD1
j_gene: TRBJ1-1
CDR3nt: TGTGCCATCGGACAGGGGGAAACTGAAGCTTTCTTT
CDR3aa: CAIGQGETEAFF

v_gene: TRBV28
abundance: -
d_gene: TRBD2
j_gene: TRBJ2-1
CDR3nt: TGTGCCACCCTGCCCTCCCGGGGACTAGTTGCCGAGCAGTTCTTC
CDR3aa: CATLPSRGLVAEQFF

v_gene: TRBV11-3
abundance: -
d_gene: TRBD2
j_gene: TRBJ2-1
CDR3nt: TGTGCCAGCAGCTTAGTGCGGGAGGCCTACAATGAGCAGTTCTTC
CDR3aa: CASSLVREAYNEQFF

v_gene: TRBV14
abundance: few
d_gene: -
j_gene: TRBJ1-4
CDR3nt: TGTGCCAGCAGCCAGGGGTACACAGGGTTGGGATTCAGAGGTGAAAAACTGTTTTTT
CDR3aa: CASSQGYTGLGFRGEKLFF